The clone carrying this T cell receptor (beta chain) was counted at least ten times. Germline V gives CDR1 SQVTM, CDR2 ANQGSEA. The CDR3 covers 13 residues. The germline V and J ends were trimmed by 3 bases and 5 bases, with 13 bases remaining between them. Each CDR3 protein gets one entry after TCRdb re-called the 5' RACE reads with MiXCR. Counted here are a few hundred thousand distinct CDR3 sequences, around 5.3% occurring once; the ten biggest clones make up approximately 3.5%. The source of the sample is a study of T cells after yellow fever vaccination. Sequencing was performed on CD4+ T cells sorted from PBMCs, taken on the day of the yellow fever booster vaccination. The chain recombines TRBV29-1 with TRBJ2-5; D may be TRBD1 or TRBD2 (5 bases each). This TCR was recovered from a young man who received the YFV17D yellow fever vaccine. CDR3 amino acids: CSVEAGAWETQYF. CDR3 nucleotide sequence: TGCAGCGTTGAGGCCGGGGCCTGGGAGACCCAGTACTTC.